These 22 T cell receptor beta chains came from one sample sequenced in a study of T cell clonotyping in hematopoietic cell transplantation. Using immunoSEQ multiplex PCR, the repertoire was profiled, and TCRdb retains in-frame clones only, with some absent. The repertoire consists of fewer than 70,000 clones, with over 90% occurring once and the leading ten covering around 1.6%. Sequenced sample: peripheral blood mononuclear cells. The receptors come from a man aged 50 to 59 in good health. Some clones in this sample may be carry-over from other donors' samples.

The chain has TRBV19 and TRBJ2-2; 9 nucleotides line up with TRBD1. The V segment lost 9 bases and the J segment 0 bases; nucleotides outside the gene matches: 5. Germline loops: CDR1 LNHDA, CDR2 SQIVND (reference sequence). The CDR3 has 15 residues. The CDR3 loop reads CASETGGANTGELFF. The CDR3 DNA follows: TGTGCCAGCGAAACAGGGGGCGCGAACACCGGGGAGCTGTTTTTT.

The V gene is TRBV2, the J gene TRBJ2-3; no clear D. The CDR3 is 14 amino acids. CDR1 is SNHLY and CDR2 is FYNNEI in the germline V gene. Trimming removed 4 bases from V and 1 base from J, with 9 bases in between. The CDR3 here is CASSGSLGTDTQYF. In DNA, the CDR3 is TGTGCCAGCAGTGGCAGCCTGGGCACAGATACGCAGTATTTT. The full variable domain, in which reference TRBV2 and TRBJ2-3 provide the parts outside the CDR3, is EPEVTQTPSHQVTQMGQEVILRCVPISNHLYFYWYRQILGQKVEFLVSFYNNEISEKSEIFDDQFSVERPDGSNFTLKIRSTKLEDSAMYFCASSGSLGTDTQYFGPGTRLTVL.

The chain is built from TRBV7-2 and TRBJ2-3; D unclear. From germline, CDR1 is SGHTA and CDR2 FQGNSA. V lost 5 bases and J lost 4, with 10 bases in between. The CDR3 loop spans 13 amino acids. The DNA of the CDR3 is TGTGCCAGCAGCCTCCCCGGCCCAGATACGCAGTATTTT. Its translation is CASSLPGPDTQYF.

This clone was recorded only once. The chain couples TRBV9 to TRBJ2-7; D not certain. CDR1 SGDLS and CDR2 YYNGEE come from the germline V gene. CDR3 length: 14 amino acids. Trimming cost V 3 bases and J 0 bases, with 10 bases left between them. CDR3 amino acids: CASSGGTLSYEQYF. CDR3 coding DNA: TGTGCCAGCAGCGGCGGAACCCTCTCCTACGAGCAGTACTTC.

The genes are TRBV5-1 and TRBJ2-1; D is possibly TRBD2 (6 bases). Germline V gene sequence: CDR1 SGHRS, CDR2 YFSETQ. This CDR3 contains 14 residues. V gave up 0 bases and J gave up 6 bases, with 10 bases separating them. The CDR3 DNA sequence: TGCGCCAGCAGCTTGGACCTGGGAGGCAATGAGCAGTTCTTC. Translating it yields CASSLDLGGNEQFF.

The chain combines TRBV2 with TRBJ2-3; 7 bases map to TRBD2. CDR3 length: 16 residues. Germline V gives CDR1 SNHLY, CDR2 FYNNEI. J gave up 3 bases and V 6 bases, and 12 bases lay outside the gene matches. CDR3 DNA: TGTGCCAGCAGCCAAACGGGGGAGGGGAGGACAGATACGCAGTATTTT. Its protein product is CASSQTGEGRTDTQYF.

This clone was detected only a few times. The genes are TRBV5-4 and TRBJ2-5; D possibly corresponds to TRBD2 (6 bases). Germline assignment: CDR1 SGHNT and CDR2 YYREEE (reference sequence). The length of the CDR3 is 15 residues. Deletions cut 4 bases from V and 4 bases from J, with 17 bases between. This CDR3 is CASSLLARETETQYF. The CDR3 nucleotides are TGTGCCAGCAGCCTGCTAGCGAGGGAGACAGAGACCCAGTACTTC.

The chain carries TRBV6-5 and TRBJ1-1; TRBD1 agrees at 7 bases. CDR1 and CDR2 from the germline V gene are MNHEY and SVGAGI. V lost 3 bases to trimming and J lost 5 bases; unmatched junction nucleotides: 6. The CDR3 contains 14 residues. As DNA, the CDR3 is TGTGCCAGCAGTTATCAGGGGGGAGGGACTGAAGCTTTCTTT. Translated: CASSYQGGGTEAFF.

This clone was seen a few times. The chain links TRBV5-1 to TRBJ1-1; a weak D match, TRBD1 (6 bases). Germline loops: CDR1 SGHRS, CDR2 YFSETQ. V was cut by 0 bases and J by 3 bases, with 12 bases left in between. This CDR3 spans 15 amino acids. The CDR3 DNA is TGCGCCAGCAGCTTGGGGAGGGGGAAGGACACTGAAGCTTTCTTT. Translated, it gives CASSLGRGKDTEAFF.

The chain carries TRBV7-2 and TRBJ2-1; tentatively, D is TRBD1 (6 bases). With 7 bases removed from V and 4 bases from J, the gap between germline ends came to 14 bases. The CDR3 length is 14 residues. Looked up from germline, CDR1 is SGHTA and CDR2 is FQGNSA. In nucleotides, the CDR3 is TGTGCCAGCACCCCGACAGGCCAATACAATGAGCAGTTCTTC. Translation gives CASTPTGQYNEQFF.

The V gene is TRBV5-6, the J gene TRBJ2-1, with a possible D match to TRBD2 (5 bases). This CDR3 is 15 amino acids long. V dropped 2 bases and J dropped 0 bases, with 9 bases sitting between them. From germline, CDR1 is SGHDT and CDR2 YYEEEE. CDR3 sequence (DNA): TGTGCCAGCAGCTTCACGGGGAGCTCCTACAATGAGCAGTTCTTC. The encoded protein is CASSFTGSSYNEQFF.

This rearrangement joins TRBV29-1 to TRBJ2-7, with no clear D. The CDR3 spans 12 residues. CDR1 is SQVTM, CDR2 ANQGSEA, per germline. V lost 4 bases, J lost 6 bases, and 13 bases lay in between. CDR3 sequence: CSVAGVVGEQYF. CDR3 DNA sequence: TGCAGCGTTGCCGGTGTGGTCGGCGAGCAGTACTTC.

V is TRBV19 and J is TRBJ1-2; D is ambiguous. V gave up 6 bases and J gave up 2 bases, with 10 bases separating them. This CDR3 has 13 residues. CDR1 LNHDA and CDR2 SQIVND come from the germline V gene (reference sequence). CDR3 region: CASRFDTNYGYTF. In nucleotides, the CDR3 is TGTGCCAGTAGATTTGACACCAACTATGGCTACACCTTC. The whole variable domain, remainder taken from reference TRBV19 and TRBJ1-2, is DGGITQSPKYLFRKEGQNVTLSCEQNLNHDAMYWYRQDPGQGLRLIYYSQIVNDFQKGDIAEGYSVSREKKESFPLTVTSAQKNPTAFYLCASRFDTNYGYTFGSGTRLTVV.

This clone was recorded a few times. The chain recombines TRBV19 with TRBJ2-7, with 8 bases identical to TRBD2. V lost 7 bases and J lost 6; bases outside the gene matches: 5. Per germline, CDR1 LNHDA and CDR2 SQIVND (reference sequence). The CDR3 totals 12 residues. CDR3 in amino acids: CASTGGLGEQYF. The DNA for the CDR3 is TGTGCCAGTACGGGAGGGCTGGGCGAGCAGTACTTC.

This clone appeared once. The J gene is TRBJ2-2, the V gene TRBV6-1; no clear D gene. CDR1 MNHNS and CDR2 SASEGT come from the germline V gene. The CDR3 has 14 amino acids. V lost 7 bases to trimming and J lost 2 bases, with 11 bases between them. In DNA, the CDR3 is TGTGCCAGCAACGGCCAGACTAACACCGGGGAGCTGTTTTTT. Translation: CASNGQTNTGELFF.

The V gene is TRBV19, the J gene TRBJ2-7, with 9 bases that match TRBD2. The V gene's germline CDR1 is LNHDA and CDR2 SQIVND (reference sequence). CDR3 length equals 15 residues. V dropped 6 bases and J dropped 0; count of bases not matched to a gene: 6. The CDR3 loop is CASSIRREGSYEQYF. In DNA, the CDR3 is TGTGCCAGTAGCATTCGGCGGGAGGGCTCCTACGAGCAGTACTTC.

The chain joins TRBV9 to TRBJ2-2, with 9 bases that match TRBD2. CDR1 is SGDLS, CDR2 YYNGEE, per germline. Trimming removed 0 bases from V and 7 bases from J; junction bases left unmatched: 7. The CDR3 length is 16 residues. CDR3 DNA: TGTGCCAGCAGCGTAGACAGCGGGGGGTATATCGGGGAGCTGTTTTTT. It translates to CASSVDSGGYIGELFF. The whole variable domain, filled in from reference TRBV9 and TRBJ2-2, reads DSGVTQTPKHLITATGQRVTLRCSPRSGDLSVYWYQQSLDQGLQFLIQYYNGEERAKGNILERFSAQQFPDLHSELNLSSLELGDSALYFCASSVDSGGYIGELFFGEGSRLTVL.

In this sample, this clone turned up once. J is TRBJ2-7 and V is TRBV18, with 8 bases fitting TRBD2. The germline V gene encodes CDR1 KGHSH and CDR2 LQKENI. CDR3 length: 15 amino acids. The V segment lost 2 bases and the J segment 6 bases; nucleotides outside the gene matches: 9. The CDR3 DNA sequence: TGTGCCAGCTCACCAAGGCTAGCGGGTTCTTTCGAGCAGTACTTC. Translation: CASSPRLAGSFEQYF.

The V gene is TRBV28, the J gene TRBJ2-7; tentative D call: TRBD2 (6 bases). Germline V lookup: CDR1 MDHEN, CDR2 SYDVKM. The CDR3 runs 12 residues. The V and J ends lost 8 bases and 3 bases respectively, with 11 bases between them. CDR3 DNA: TGTGCCAGCCGGGGCGGGATCTACGAGCAGTACTTC. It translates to CASRGGIYEQYF.

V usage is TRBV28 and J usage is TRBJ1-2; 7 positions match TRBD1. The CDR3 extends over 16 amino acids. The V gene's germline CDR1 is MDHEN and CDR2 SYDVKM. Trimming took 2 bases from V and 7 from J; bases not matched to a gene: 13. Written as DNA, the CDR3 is TGTGCCAGCAGTTTAGGAGAGGGGGCATTTTCCTTTGGCTACACCTTC. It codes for CASSLGEGAFSFGYTF.

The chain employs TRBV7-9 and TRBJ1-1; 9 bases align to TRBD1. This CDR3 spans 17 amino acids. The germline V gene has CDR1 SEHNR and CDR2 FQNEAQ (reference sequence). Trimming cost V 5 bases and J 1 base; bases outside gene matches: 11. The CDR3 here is CASSPTWTGAQNTEAFF. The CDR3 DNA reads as TGTGCCAGCAGCCCTACTTGGACAGGGGCGCAGAACACTGAAGCTTTCTTT.

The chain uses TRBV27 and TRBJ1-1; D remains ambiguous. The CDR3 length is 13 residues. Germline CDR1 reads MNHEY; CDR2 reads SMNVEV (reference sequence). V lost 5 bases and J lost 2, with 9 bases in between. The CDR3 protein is CASSRLSNTEAFF. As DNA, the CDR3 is TGTGCCAGCAGTAGGCTGAGCAACACTGAAGCTTTCTTT.